The 28 T cell receptor beta chains below were found in one sample sequenced in a study of cytomegalovirus exposure and HLA in healthy donors. In the PCR, 60 Vbeta and 13 Jbeta primers were used. Clones were sequenced by immunoSEQ multiplex PCR, and TCRdb holds only the in-frame ones, with some missing. The table shows under 250,000 clones, with about 80% occurring only once. What was sequenced was PBMCs. The receptors derive from a male donor in good health and CMV-seronegative.

This chain links TRBV7-2 with TRBJ1-4; 8 bases match TRBD1. V was clipped by 5 bases and J by 7 bases; unmatched bases: 9. Germline assignment: CDR1 SGHTA and CDR2 FQGNSA. The CDR3 has 15 amino acids. CDR3 sequence reads: CASSLNRGVGEKLFF. Here the CDR3 DNA reads TGTGCCAGCAGCCTAAACAGGGGGGTTGGTGAAAAACTGTTTTTT.

J is TRBJ1-1 and V is TRBV2, with D perhaps matching TRBD1 (6 bases). Between the trimmed V and J ends, which lost 7 bases and 5 bases, there was a span of 14 bases. The CDR3 consists of 13 residues. Germline V gives CDR1 SNHLY, CDR2 FYNNEI. CDR3 DNA: TGTGCCAGCACCTGGGGAGGGGGAACTGAAGCTTTCTTT. Amino acid sequence: CASTWGGGTEAFF.

The rearrangement joins TRBV5-1 to TRBJ2-2, with no clear D. This CDR3 is 14 amino acids long. The germline V gene has CDR1 SGHRS and CDR2 YFSETQ. Trimming took off 4 bases at V and 4 bases at J, with 11 bases between the two ends. CDR3: CASSPPPSTGELFF. The CDR3 nucleotides read TGCGCCAGCAGCCCCCCCCCGAGCACCGGGGAGCTGTTTTTT.

V and J are TRBV27 and TRBJ2-7, with D unclear. Germline lookup yields CDR1 MNHEY and CDR2 SMNVEV (reference sequence). The V gene lost 3 bases and the J gene lost 6 bases, with 15 bases spanning the gap. This CDR3 has 14 amino acids. CDR3 in DNA: TGTGCCAGCAGTTTGTACGGGTTCCTGTCCGAGCAGTACTTC. It translates to CASSLYGFLSEQYF.

The rearrangement uses TRBV18 and TRBJ2-5, with TRBD1 matching over 9 bases. V shed 5 bases and J 5 bases; nucleotides not matched to a gene: 18. Germline lookup yields CDR1 KGHSH and CDR2 LQKENI. This CDR3 contains 18 residues. The CDR3 DNA reads TGTGCCAGCTCATCATCCGGGACAGGGTGGGGAACGGATGAGACCCAGTACTTC. Protein: CASSSSGTGWGTDETQYF.

The chain has TRBV5-1 and TRBJ1-3; 7 bases agree with TRBD1. V lost 3 bases to trimming and J lost 4 bases; unmatched junction nucleotides: 4. CDR3 size: 14 residues. The germline V gene encodes CDR1 SGHRS and CDR2 YFSETQ. The CDR3 here is CASSYRGPGNTIYF. The CDR3 nucleotides read TGCGCCAGCAGCTACAGGGGTCCAGGAAACACCATATATTTT.

V usage is TRBV28 and J usage is TRBJ1-4; no firm D call. Deletions cut 8 bases from V and 8 bases from J, with 24 bases between. The CDR3 extends over 16 amino acids. Germline V CDR1 and CDR2: MDHEN, SYDVKM. The CDR3 nucleotides are TGTGCCAGCCTATCCACCGGGATCCCGGACGGAGAAAAACTGTTTTTT. Its translation: CASLSTGIPDGEKLFF. The whole variable domain, remainder taken from reference TRBV28 and TRBJ1-4, is DVKVTQSSRYLVKRTGEKVFLECVQDMDHENMFWYRQDPGLGLRLIYFSYDVKMKEKGDIPEGYSVSREKKERFSLILESASTNQTSMYLCASLSTGIPDGEKLFFGSGTQLSVL.

V and J are TRBV28 and TRBJ2-5; 9 bases are shared with TRBD1. V dropped 6 bases and J dropped 2; count of bases not matched to a gene: 13. CDR3 length equals 17 residues. Germline V lookup: CDR1 MDHEN, CDR2 SYDVKM. The CDR3 coding sequence is TGTGCCAGCAGCGTGGCCAGACAGGGGGGTATTCAAGAGACCCAGTACTTC. As protein: CASSVARQGGIQETQYF.

The chain uses TRBV4-3 and TRBJ2-3; no clear D gene. The CDR3 has 15 amino acids. Germline lookup yields CDR1 LGHNA and CDR2 YSLEER. Trimming stripped 0 bases from V and 2 bases from J, with 9 bases between. DNA for the CDR3: TGCGCCAGCAGCCAAGATTTCCAGGCCACAGATACGCAGTATTTT. It specifies CASSQDFQATDTQYF.

This clone was picked up one time. The chain carries TRBV7-2 and TRBJ2-3; 7 positions match TRBD2. Germline trimming cut 2 bases from V and 2 bases from J; bases unmatched to any gene: 7. CDR3 length: 16 amino acids. Germline V gene lookup returns CDR1 SGHTA and CDR2 FQGNSA. CDR3 DNA sequence: TGTGCCAGCAGCTTATCCCGGGACTACTTCACAGATACGCAGTATTTT. Encoded protein: CASSLSRDYFTDTQYF.

This clone was counted between two and nine times. J is TRBJ2-5 and V is TRBV5-4; possible D gene TRBD1, 5 bases. Trimming took off 2 bases at V and 3 bases at J, with 17 bases between the two ends. The length of the CDR3 is 16 residues. Germline V gene data show CDR1 as SGHNT and CDR2 as YYREEE (reference sequence). DNA for the CDR3: TGTGCCAGCAGCTTCCCACAGGCCGGGTTGAAAGAGACCCAGTACTTC. Translated, it gives CASSFPQAGLKETQYF.

The CDR3 loop is CAPPPGEQETQYF. DNA for the CDR3: TGTGCTCCCCCCCCGGGGGAGCAAGAGACCCAGTACTTC. The chain joins TRBV12-5 to TRBJ2-5, with D maybe TRBD2 (6 bases). Germline V CDR1 and CDR2: LGHNT, FRNRAP. Trimming stripped 11 bases from V and 2 bases from J, with 15 bases between. This CDR3 has 13 residues.

The rearrangement uses TRBV7-2 and TRBJ2-7; 9 nucleotides align to TRBD1. This CDR3 contains 15 residues. Trimming cost V 1 base and J 4 bases; bases outside gene matches: 5. Germline loops: CDR1 SGHTA, CDR2 FQGNSA. The DNA for the CDR3 is TGTGCCAGCAGCTTAGGTTCGGACAGGGGTTACGAGCAGTACTTC. It is translated as CASSLGSDRGYEQYF.

In DNA form, the CDR3 reads TGTGCCACCTCCCCCGGGACAGGGGGCCTCATCGGGCAGCCCCAGCATTTT. It yields the protein CATSPGTGGLIGQPQHF. This chain joins TRBV27 and TRBJ1-5; 12 bases align to TRBD1. The CDR3 runs 17 residues. V was clipped by 10 bases and J by 7 bases; unmatched bases: 17. Germline V gene data show CDR1 as MNHEY and CDR2 as SMNVEV (reference sequence).

V gene TRBV28 combines with J gene TRBJ2-1; D may be TRBD2 (5 bases). CDR3 length: 11 residues. Trimming took 8 bases from V and 4 from J, leaving 6 bases between them. Germline CDR1 is MDHEN and CDR2 is SYDVKM. The CDR3 region has the DNA TGTGCCAGCGAGGGTTACAATGAGCAGTTCTTC. Amino acids: CASEGYNEQFF. Full variable domain (outside the CDR3, taken from reference TRBV28 and TRBJ2-1): DVKVTQSSRYLVKRTGEKVFLECVQDMDHENMFWYRQDPGLGLRLIYFSYDVKMKEKGDIPEGYSVSREKKERFSLILESASTNQTSMYLCASEGYNEQFFGPGTRLTVL.

This chain links TRBV7-9 with TRBJ2-7, with D tentatively TRBD1 (5 bases). CDR1 and CDR2 from the germline V gene are SEHNR and FQNEAQ (reference sequence). This CDR3 comprises 15 residues. Deletions cut 1 base from V and 2 bases from J, with 12 bases between. CDR3 sequence: CASSLVSQGTYEQYF. CDR3 sequence (DNA): TGTGCCAGCAGCTTAGTTAGTCAGGGAACCTACGAGCAGTACTTC.

This chain links TRBV5-4 with TRBJ2-7; a possible D gene is TRBD2 (7 bases). The CDR3 loop spans 15 amino acids. Germline CDR1 reads SGHNT; CDR2 reads YYREEE (reference sequence). Trimming cost V 4 bases and J 4 bases, with 18 bases left between them. The CDR3 bases are TGTGCCAGCAGCCTTGGGACGGGGGGCGCGTACGAGCAGTACTTC. It encodes CASSLGTGGAYEQYF.

This rearrangement joins TRBV29-1 to TRBJ2-5; D is possibly TRBD1 (6 bases). The CDR3 covers 12 residues. The V gene lost 4 bases and the J gene lost 7 bases, with 13 bases spanning the gap. The germline V gene encodes CDR1 SQVTM and CDR2 ANQGSEA. The DNA of the CDR3 is TGCAGCGTTGTTCTGGGGGCGGGGACCCAGTACTTC. It encodes CSVVLGAGTQYF.

The chain couples TRBV5-1 to TRBJ2-3, with a tentative D call TRBD2 (6 bases). The germline V gene has CDR1 SGHRS and CDR2 YFSETQ. V was pared by 0 bases and J by 1 base, with 12 bases between. There are 16 residues in the CDR3. The CDR3: CASSLGVASGTDTQYF. The CDR3 coding sequence is TGCGCCAGCAGCTTGGGTGTGGCTAGCGGCACAGATACGCAGTATTTT.

This clone came up a few times. This chain links TRBV29-1 with TRBJ2-6; D is possibly TRBD1 (5 bases). Between the trimmed V and J ends, which lost 1 base and 4 bases, there was a span of 8 bases. The CDR3 contains 14 residues. Germline V gene sequence: CDR1 SQVTM, CDR2 ANQGSEA. The CDR3 here is CSVEGGNGANVLTF. CDR3 bases: TGCAGCGTTGAAGGGGGCAACGGGGCCAACGTCCTGACTTTC.

The V and J genes are TRBV11-2 and TRBJ2-7; D gene uncertain. CDR1 is SGHAT and CDR2 is FQNNGV in the germline V gene. Trimming took off 2 bases at V and 5 bases at J, with 7 bases between the two ends. The CDR3 is 12 amino acids. The CDR3: CASSLKSDEQYF. CDR3 in DNA: TGTGCCAGCAGCTTAAAGAGCGACGAGCAGTACTTC.

This clone was picked up a small number of times. The chain employs TRBV27 and TRBJ2-7; 11 bases fit TRBD2. Germline V gives CDR1 MNHEY, CDR2 SMNVEV (reference sequence). V dropped 9 bases and J dropped 2; count of bases not matched to a gene: 12. The CDR3 spans 16 residues. The DNA of the CDR3 is TGTGCCAGTAGTACGTACGCTAGCGGGGGGCCCTACGAGCAGTACTTC. Translation: CASSTYASGGPYEQYF.

The chain employs TRBV7-9 and TRBJ2-7, with 12 nucleotides matching TRBD1. Per the germline V gene, CDR1 is SEHNR and CDR2 is FQNEAQ (reference sequence). The V segment lost 3 bases and the J segment 0 bases; nucleotides outside the gene matches: 6. The CDR3 runs 17 residues. In DNA form, the CDR3 reads TGTGCCAGCAGCTTGACCGGGACAGGGGGCCTCTCCTACGAGCAGTACTTC. Its protein product is CASSLTGTGGLSYEQYF.

The rearrangement joins TRBV5-8 to TRBJ1-1; TRBD1 matches at 10 bases. The CDR3 loop spans 15 amino acids. Germline CDR1 reads SGHTS; CDR2 reads YDEGEE. The junction had 2 bases not matched to a gene; V was cut back by 0 bases and J by 3 bases. As DNA, the CDR3 is TGTGCCAGCAGCTTGGGACAGGGGGCGCACACTGAAGCTTTCTTT. It is translated as CASSLGQGAHTEAFF.

The chain recombines TRBV25-1 with TRBJ2-1; 11 bases fit TRBD2. Unmatched junction bases numbered 6, after V lost 7 bases and J lost 7 bases. Germline lookup yields CDR1 MGHDK and CDR2 SYGVNS. The CDR3 length is 14 residues. The CDR3 DNA reads TGTGCCAGCAATGTAGCGGGAGGGAGGAATGAGCAGTTCTTC. It encodes CASNVAGGRNEQFF.

V is TRBV11-2 and J is TRBJ2-1; weak D call: TRBD1 (6 bases). CDR3 length equals 13 residues. V dropped 0 bases and J dropped 7 bases, with 7 bases sitting between them. Germline V gives CDR1 SGHAT, CDR2 FQNNGV. CDR3: CASSLDRGNEQFF. Here the CDR3 DNA reads TGTGCCAGCAGCTTAGACAGGGGAAATGAGCAGTTCTTC.

The chain employs TRBV19 and TRBJ2-5; a weak D match, TRBD1 (5 bases). V lost 2 bases, J lost 5 bases, and 15 bases lay in between. There are 15 residues in the CDR3. The V gene's germline CDR1 is LNHDA and CDR2 SQIVND (reference sequence). In nucleotides, the CDR3 is TGTGCCAGTAGTATAAGACAGCAGCTCAAGGAGACCCAGTACTTC. Translation gives CASSIRQQLKETQYF.

The J gene is TRBJ1-4, the V gene TRBV27; D not resolved. The germline V gene has CDR1 MNHEY and CDR2 SMNVEV (reference sequence). The CDR3 runs 17 residues. Trimming removed 5 bases from V and 0 bases from J, with 16 bases in between. Here the CDR3 DNA reads TGTGCCAGCAGTCCAGAGACGGGAGTAACAACTAATGAAAAACTGTTTTTT. Translation: CASSPETGVTTNEKLFF.